This T cell receptor beta chain was documented in a study of blood T cell repertoires in COVID-19. Sequencing used immunoSEQ multiplex PCR; TCRdb keeps in-frame clones, though not all of them. The sample includes a few hundred thousand clones, roughly 90% of them seen just once. Germline V gene sequence: CDR1 SEHNR, CDR2 FQNEAQ (reference sequence). The CDR3 extends over 15 amino acids. V was clipped by 5 bases and J by 3 bases, with 16 bases between them. The sample taken for sequencing was peripheral blood. The receptor comes from a woman aged 40 to 55 who had recovered from COVID-19. This sequence joins TRBV7-9 and TRBJ1-2; a possible D gene is TRBD1 (5 bases). For the CDR3, the DNA is TGTGCCAGCAGCGCCATTACAGGAGACCACTATGGCTACACCTTC. Protein sequence: CASSAITGDHYGYTF.